One T cell receptor beta chain is described in this entry. Its antigen is not identified. The sample holds other DNA sequences that translate to the same CDR3. This entry comes from a study of beta chain features in type 1 diabetes. Study-wide findings and caveats: Type 1 diabetes patients had moderately but significantly shorter TCRB CDR3s in all four CD4+ subsets. Naive, central memory and Treg TCRB repertoires appeared more alike in patients than in healthy donors.

Every donor provided one heparinised blood draw, which averaged about 110 mL. Trimming pared 3 bases from V and 1 base from J, leaving 6 bases between. This CDR3 comprises 13 residues. Germline V gene lookup returns CDR1 LNHDA and CDR2 SQIVND (reference sequence). Every bit of the isolated RNA underwent reverse transcription, so sequencing read expressed TCRB transcripts. The data were produced by immunoSEQ multiplex PCR, yet TCRdb's version contains in-frame clones alone and is incomplete. The repertoire includes about 620,000 clones, about 16% of them detected once, and 0.093% sits in the top ten. The chain joins TRBV19 to TRBJ1-1; D is unclear. This sequence was found in a man between 18 and 29 years old in good health. Sequenced input: naive CD4+ T cells from blood. Here the CDR3 reads CASSIQENTEAFF. As DNA, the CDR3 is TGTGCCAGTAGTATTCAGGAGAACACTGAAGCTTTCTTT.